The present entry profiles one T cell receptor beta chain with its context. Germline CDR1 reads LNHNV; CDR2 reads YYDKDF (reference sequence). The CDR3 loop spans 17 amino acids. V gave up 3 bases and J gave up 5 bases, with 22 bases separating them. Autoimmune disease history or systemic immunosuppression was exclusionary. At cycle 4 day 1, cycle 7 day 1, and baseline, blood was sampled. This table comes from immunoSEQ multiplex PCR, and its TCRdb copy is limited to in-frame clones, with some not included. This table holds 50,000 to 75,000 clones, about 90% found once. This record belongs to a study of OX40 agonist ivuxolimab in advanced cancers. Study-wide background: Cohort: about 80% men, mean age approximately 60, aged roughly 20 to 79.

The clonotype comes from an adult with an advanced solid tumor such as melanoma, head and neck, liver or kidney cancer. Sequencing was performed on CD4+ or CD8+ T cells sorted from blood, taken in a trial of the OX40 agonist ivuxolimab. This chain links TRBV15 with TRBJ1-1; D is unclear. CDR3 protein: CATSRIGRPDVGTEAFF. The CDR3 region has the DNA TGTGCCACCAGCAGGATCGGGAGGCCGGACGTGGGGACTGAAGCTTTCTTT.